This TCR beta chain was observed in a study of blood T cell repertoires in COVID-19 (dated by TCRdb to between 2020 and 2021). Context from the whole study: The collaborator samples originated in the United States, Italy and Spain and spanned the acute and convalescent phases of COVID-19. The prospective study material was composed of cDNA or gDNA derived from T cells, B-cell-depleted T cells, or PBMCs. HLA class I and class II types, where available, came from metadata supplied by the sample provider rather than from assay-based typing. Samples were obtained from the ongoing ImmuneRACE study (first 160 participants) and from 1,200 or so subjects provided by 6 global collaborators. The repertoires were made available in a free public database intended to serve as a resource for research on the immune response to SARS-CoV-2. The sample metadata nearly always contained a de-identified subject ID, COVID-19 status, age in years and sex. The dataset comprised deeply sampled blood TCRbeta repertoires from subjects exposed to, actively infected with, or recovered from COVID-19. Overall study results and their limits: Clinical and demographic metadata were provided uncurated, with the amount varying by source and participant.

In the prospective study, participants were about 18 to 100 years old, resided in approximately 22 geographic areas of the United States, and were enrolled through a virtual design. To assign participants to cohorts, the prospective study relied on clinical history that participants themselves reported in a screening survey and a study questionnaire. Mobile phlebotomists in the prospective study collected whole blood, serum and a nasopharyngeal or oropharyngeal swab from every participant. Over an approximately 2-month period, participants in the prospective study had the option of providing additional blood draws and questionnaires. Before DNA extraction, blood samples from the prospective study were shipped at room temperature or frozen. TCRbeta CDR3 regions were amplified from genomic DNA using the immunoSEQ Assay, a bias-controlled multiplex PCR. Per the source publication's procedure: The number of nucleated cells in each sample was estimated from the amplification of reference gene primers within the assay. Sequence reads were collapsed and filtered to measure the absolute abundance of every unique TCRbeta CDR3 rearrangement. For each sample, productive Simpson clonality was calculated as the square root of Simpson's diversity index over productive rearrangements. In TCRdb, the immuneACCESS table is reduced to in-frame sequences with V and J assigned. These tables do not hold every clone; where another copy was compared, an unresolved V gene accounts for under half, and the others remain unexplained. V and J calls and clone size are as listed in that table; D and trimming were resolved from the DNA. The sample records 150,000 to 200,000 clones, about 80% of which are singletons. Clones ranked in the top ten supply about 5.5% of the sample.

This clone was picked up one time. Its antigen specificity is not known. No base quality values were provided; no much bigger clone lies one nucleotide off. The source material was PBMCs or T cells enriched from blood (not recorded which). The TCR originated in a woman aged 55 to 70 with acute COVID-19.

The CDR3: CAWSVQGNRQETQYF. The nucleotide sequence is TGTGCCTGGAGTGTACAGGGCAATCGCCAAGAGACCCAGTACTTC. The rearrangement joined TRBV30 to TRBJ2-5, and the D gene may be TRBD1, 6 bases matching. The cysteine opens and the phenylalanine closes a CDR3 of 15 amino acids. Solely the CDR3 DNA is kept, with 45 bases framed from the first base. V is clipped by 0 bases and J by 1 base, and the sequence between their germline boundaries is 12 bases long. Looking up the germline V gene (reference sequence) yields CDR1 GTSNPN and CDR2 SVGIG.